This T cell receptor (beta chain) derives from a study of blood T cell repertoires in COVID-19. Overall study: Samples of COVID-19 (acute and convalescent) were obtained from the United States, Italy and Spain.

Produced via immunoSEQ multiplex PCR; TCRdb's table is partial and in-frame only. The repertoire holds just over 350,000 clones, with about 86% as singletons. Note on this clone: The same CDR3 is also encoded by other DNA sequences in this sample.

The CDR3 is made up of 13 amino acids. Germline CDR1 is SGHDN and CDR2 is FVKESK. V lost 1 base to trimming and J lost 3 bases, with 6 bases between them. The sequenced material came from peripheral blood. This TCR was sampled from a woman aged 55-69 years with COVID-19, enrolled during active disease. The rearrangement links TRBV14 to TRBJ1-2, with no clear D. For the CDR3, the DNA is TGTGCCAGCAGCCAAGGTGGCCACTATGGCTACACCTTC. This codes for CASSQGGHYGYTF. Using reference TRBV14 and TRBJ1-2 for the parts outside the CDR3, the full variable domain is EAGVTQFPSHSVIEKGQTVTLRCDPISGHDNLYWYRRVMGKEIKFLLHFVKESKQDESGMPNNRFLAERTGGTYSTLKVQPAELEDSGVYFCASSQGGHYGYTFGSGTRLTVV.